Listed below are T cell receptor beta chains from one sample, sequenced in a study of T-cell reconstitution after alpha-beta-depleted transplantation in children. One entry per CDR3 protein, called by TCRdb with MiXCR from the PCR reads. The sample consists of over 80,000 distinct CDR3 sequences, 20% to 30% of them appearing once. The sample here was PBMCs, taken before TCRalphabeta/CD19-depleted stem cell transplant. These receptors came from a boy aged 2 to 10 with acute lymphoblastic leukemia, due to receive a stem cell transplant. The CDR3 runs from the conserved cysteine through the conserved F or W. Each record gives: D gene, J gene, V gene, clone size, CDR3 DNA, CDR3 protein. A D gene is named only where the DNA matches it firmly. Some rows have no size entry. The others give once, few or many, or a class for an expanded clone.

TRBD1 | TRBJ1-2 | TRBV7-9 | few | TGTGCCAGCAGCCCAGAGGACAGGGCTAACTATGGCTACACCTTC | CASSPEDRANYGYTF
. | TRBJ2-3 | TRBV28 | few | TGTGCCAGCAGTCGAACTGGCGTTGGTACGCAGTATTTT | CASSRTGVGTQYF
. | TRBJ2-1 | TRBV7-2 | . | TGTGCCAGCAGTTCAACCTACAATGAGCAGTTCTTC | CASSSTYNEQFF
. | TRBJ2-3 | TRBV9 | few | TGTGCCAGCAGCGTCCGAGCGGAGGGTCGGACAGATACGCAGTATTTT | CASSVRAEGRTDTQYF
TRBD1 | TRBJ1-1 | TRBV11-2 | few | TGTGCCAGCAGCTTAAATTTGAGATTTGGACAGGGTAACACTGAAGCTTTCTTT | CASSLNLRFGQGNTEAFF
. | TRBJ1-1 | TRBV4-1 | many | TGCGCCAGCAGCCAAGATAATGGAGCGGAAGCTTTCTTT | CASSQDNGAEAFF
TRBD2 | TRBJ2-3 | TRBV20-1 | many | TGCAGTGCTAGACCCGGGACTAGCGGAGCAGATACGCAGTATTTT | CSARPGTSGADTQYF
. | TRBJ1-1 | TRBV28 | few | TGTGCCAGCAGTTTAGCAGCTGAAGCTTTCTTT | CASSLAAEAFF
. | TRBJ1-4 | TRBV10-3 | few | TGTGCCATCAGTGTGGGTGGTGACGAAAAACTGTTTTTT | CAISVGGDEKLFF
. | TRBJ2-3 | TRBV3-1 | . | TGTGCCAGCAGCCAGGCTCGGGGCCTCACAGATACGCAGTATTTT | CASSQARGLTDTQYF
. | TRBJ1-5 | TRBV12-3/TRBV12-4 | . | TGTGCCAGCAGCCCATCCGGGGGAGGTAATCAGCCCCAGCATTTT | CASSPSGGGNQPQHF
. | TRBJ2-3 | TRBV5-1 | few | TGCGCCAGCAGCCAAAACTATGGAGATACGCAGTATTTT | CASSQNYGDTQYF
. | TRBJ1-5 | TRBV15 | . | TGTGCCACCAGCAGAGATCCAGGCGGGCCCCAGCATTTT | CATSRDPGGPQHF
. | TRBJ2-5 | TRBV20-1 | few | TGCAGTGCTAGATGGCTAATGGAGACCCAGTACTTC | CSARWLMETQYF
. | TRBJ2-7 | TRBV6-1 | . | TGTGCCAGCAGAAAGGGATCTCGGTACGAGCAGTACTTC | CASRKGSRYEQYF
. | TRBJ2-2 | TRBV20-1 | . | TGCAGTGCTAGAGATGGGTCCGCCGGGGAGCTGTTTTTT | CSARDGSAGELFF